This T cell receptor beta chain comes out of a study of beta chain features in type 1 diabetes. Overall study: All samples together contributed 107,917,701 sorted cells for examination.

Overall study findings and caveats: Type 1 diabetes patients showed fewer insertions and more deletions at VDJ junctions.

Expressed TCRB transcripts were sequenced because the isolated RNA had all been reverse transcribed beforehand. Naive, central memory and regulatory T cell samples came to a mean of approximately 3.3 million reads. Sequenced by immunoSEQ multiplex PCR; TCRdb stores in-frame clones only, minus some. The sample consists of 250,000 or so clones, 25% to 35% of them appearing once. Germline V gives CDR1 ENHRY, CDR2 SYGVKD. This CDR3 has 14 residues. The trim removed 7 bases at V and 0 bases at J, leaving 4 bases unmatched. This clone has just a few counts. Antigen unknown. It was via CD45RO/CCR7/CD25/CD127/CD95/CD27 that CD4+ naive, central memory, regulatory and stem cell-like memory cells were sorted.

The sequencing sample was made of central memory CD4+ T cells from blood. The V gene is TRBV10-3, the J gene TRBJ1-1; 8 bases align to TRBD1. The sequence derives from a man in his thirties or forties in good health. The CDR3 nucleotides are TGTGCCATCACTATGGGACAGGTGAACACTGAAGCTTTCTTT. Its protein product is CAITMGQVNTEAFF.